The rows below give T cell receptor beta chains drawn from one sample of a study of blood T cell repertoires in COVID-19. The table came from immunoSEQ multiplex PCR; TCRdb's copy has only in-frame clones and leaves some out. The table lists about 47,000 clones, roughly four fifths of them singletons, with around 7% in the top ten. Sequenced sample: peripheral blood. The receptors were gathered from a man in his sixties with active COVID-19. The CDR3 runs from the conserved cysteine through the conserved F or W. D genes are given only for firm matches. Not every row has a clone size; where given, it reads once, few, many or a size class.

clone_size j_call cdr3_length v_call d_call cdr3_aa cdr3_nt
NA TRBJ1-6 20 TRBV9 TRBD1 CASSADSRQGLSSYNSPLHF TGTGCCAGCAGCGCAGATTCCCGACAGGGCCTAAGCTCCTATAATTCACCCCTCCACTTT
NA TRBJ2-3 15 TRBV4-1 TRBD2 CASSQGGASTDTQYF TGCGCCAGCAGCCAGGGAGGGGCTAGCACAGATACGCAGTATTTT
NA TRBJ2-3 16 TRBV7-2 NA CASSLGLSGYTDTQYF TGTGCCAGCAGCTTAGGGCTCAGCGGCTACACAGATACGCAGTATTTT
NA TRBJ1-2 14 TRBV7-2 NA CASSPQGSRYGYTF TGTGCCAGCAGCCCACAGGGCTCCCGATATGGCTACACCTTC
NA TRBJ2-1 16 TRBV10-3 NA CAIGEMPGSSYNEQFF TGTGCCATCGGGGAGATGCCGGGAAGCTCCTACAATGAGCAGTTCTTC
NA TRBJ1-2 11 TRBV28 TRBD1 CASSTTGRHTF TGTGCCAGCAGTACGACAGGGAGACACACCTTC
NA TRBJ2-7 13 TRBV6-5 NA CASTPRSGNEQYF TGTGCCAGCACCCCGAGGTCGGGGAACGAGCAGTACTTC
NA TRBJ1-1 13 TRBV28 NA CASSRQMNTEAFF TGTGCCAGCAGCCGACAGATGAACACTGAAGCTTTCTTT
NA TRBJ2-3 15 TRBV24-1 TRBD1 CATSDPGQGTDTQYF TGTGCCACCAGTGATCCTGGACAGGGGACAGATACGCAGTATTTT
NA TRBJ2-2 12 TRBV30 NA CAWRGDTGELFF TGTGCCTGGAGGGGAGACACCGGGGAGCTGTTTTTT
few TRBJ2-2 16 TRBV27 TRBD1 CASSLQGVSNTGELFF TGTGCCAGCAGTTTGCAGGGGGTATCGAACACCGGGGAGCTGTTTTTT
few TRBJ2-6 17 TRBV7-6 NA CASSLIGGSAGANVLTF TGTGCCAGCAGCTTGATCGGGGGATCCGCTGGGGCCAACGTCCTGACTTTC
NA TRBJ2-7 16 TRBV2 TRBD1 CASSEALGDRVYEQYF TGTGCCAGCAGTGAAGCGCTCGGGGACAGGGTCTACGAGCAGTACTTC
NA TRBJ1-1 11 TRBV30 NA CAWSGQTEAFF TGTGCCTGGAGTGGGCAGACTGAAGCTTTCTTT
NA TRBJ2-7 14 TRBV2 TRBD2 CASNVAGGSYEQYF TGTGCCAGCAACGTAGCGGGAGGTTCCTACGAGCAGTACTTC
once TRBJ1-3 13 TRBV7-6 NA CASSGIGGNTIYF TGTGCCAGTTCCGGGATCGGTGGAAACACCATATATTTT
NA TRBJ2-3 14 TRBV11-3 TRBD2 CASSASGSTDTQYF TGTGCCAGCAGCGCTAGCGGGAGCACAGATACGCAGTATTTT
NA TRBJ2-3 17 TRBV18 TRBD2 CASSPRSLAGDTDTQYF TGTGCCAGCTCACCAAGGAGTCTAGCGGGAGACACAGATACGCAGTATTTT
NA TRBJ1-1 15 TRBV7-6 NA CASSFFDTPGTEAFF TGTGCCAGCAGCTTCTTCGACACCCCAGGGACTGAAGCTTTCTTT
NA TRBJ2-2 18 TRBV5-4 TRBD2 CASSLAGTSGANTGELFF TGTGCCAGCAGCTTGGCGGGGACTAGCGGGGCGAACACCGGGGAGCTGTTTTTT
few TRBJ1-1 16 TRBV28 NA CASSLIITGGNTEAFF TGTGCCAGCAGTTTAATCATAACAGGTGGGAACACTGAAGCTTTCTTT
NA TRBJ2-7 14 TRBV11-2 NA CASRTGRGPYEQYF TGTGCCAGCAGAACAGGCAGGGGCCCCTACGAGCAGTACTTC
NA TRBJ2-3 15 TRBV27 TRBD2 CASSWPSGGLDTQYF TGTGCCAGCAGTTGGCCTAGCGGGGGGCTAGATACGCAGTATTTT
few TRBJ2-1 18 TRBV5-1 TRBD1 CASTQSLWDRGNLGEQFF TGCGCCAGCACGCAGAGTCTTTGGGACAGGGGGAACCTGGGTGAGCAGTTCTTC
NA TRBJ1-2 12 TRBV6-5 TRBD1 CASRGTGAGYTF TGTGCCAGCAGGGGGACAGGGGCTGGCTACACCTTC
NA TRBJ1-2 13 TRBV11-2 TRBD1 CASSLTGDRGYTF TGTGCCAGCAGCCTTACAGGGGATCGCGGCTACACCTTC
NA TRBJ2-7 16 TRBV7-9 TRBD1 CASSSPGRDREYEQYF TGTGCCAGCAGCTCTCCTGGACGGGACAGGGAATACGAGCAGTACTTC
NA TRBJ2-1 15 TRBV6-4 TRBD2 CASSVGSSGDNEQFF TGTGCCAGCAGTGTAGGGTCTAGCGGGGACAATGAGCAGTTCTTC
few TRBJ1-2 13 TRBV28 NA CASSLLRDYGYTF TGTGCCAGCAGCCTCCTGCGGGACTATGGCTACACCTTC
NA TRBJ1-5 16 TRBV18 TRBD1 CASSPPGQGANQPQHF TGTGCCAGCTCACCCCCGGGACAGGGGGCCAATCAGCCCCAGCATTTT
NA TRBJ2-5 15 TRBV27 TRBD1 CASSFRGQGGETQYF TGTGCCAGCAGTTTCCGCGGACAGGGCGGAGAGACCCAGTACTTC
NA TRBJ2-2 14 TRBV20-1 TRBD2 CSASGGRAAGELFF TGCAGTGCTAGTGGCGGGAGGGCCGCGGGGGAGCTGTTTTTT
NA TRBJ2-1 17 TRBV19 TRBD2 CASSSEGLAGGSNEQFF TGTGCCAGTAGTTCGGAGGGACTAGCGGGGGGGAGTAATGAGCAGTTCTTC
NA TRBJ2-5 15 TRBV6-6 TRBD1 CASTLPTGGGETQYF TGTGCCAGCACCCTACCGACAGGGGGTGGAGAGACCCAGTACTTC
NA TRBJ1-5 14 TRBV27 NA CASSGWGRGQPQHF TGTGCCAGCAGTGGGTGGGGGCGCGGTCAGCCCCAGCATTTT
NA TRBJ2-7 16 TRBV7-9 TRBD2 CASSLHIGLVPYEQYF TGTGCCAGCAGTTTACATATCGGACTAGTCCCCTACGAGCAGTACTTC
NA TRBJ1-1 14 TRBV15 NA CATSRDTTNTEAFF TGTGCCACCAGCAGAGATACAACGAACACTGAAGCTTTCTTT
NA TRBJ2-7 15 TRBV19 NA CASSPGGRPTYEQYF TGTGCCAGTAGCCCCGGGGGACGCCCGACCTACGAGCAGTACTTC
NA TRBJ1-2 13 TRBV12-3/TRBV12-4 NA CASSSDTPYGYTF TGTGCCAGCAGTTCGGACACTCCCTATGGCTACACCTTC
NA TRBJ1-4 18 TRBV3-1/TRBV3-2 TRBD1 CASSQVGDRKYSNEKLFF TGTGCCAGCAGCCAAGTGGGGGACAGAAAATATTCAAATGAAAAACTGTTTTTT
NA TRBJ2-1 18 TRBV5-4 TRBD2 CASSLEGKRGVTYNEQFF TGTGCCAGCAGCTTGGAAGGAAAGCGGGGGGTCACCTACAATGAGCAGTTCTTC
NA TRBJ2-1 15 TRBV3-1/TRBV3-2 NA CASSQDTLLGGEQFF TGTGCCAGCAGCCAAGATACACTTCTTGGAGGTGAGCAGTTCTTC
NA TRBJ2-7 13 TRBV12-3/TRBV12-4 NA CASSLSTAYEQYF TGTGCCAGCAGTTTATCTACAGCATACGAGCAGTACTTC
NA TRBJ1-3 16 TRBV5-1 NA CASSLDQVQSGNTIYF TGCGCCAGCAGCTTGGACCAGGTACAGTCTGGAAACACCATATATTTT
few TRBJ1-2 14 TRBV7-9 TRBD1 CASSLGQAFYGYTF TGTGCCAGCAGCCTCGGACAGGCCTTCTATGGCTACACCTTC
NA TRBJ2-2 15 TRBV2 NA CASSEGTANTGELFF TGTGCCAGCAGTGAAGGGACAGCGAACACCGGGGAGCTGTTTTTT
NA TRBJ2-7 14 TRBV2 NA CASSDGDKPYEQYF TGTGCCAGCAGTGATGGTGACAAACCCTACGAGCAGTACTTC
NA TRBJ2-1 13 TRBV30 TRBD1 CASSGTGFGEQFF TGTGCCTCCTCCGGGACAGGGTTCGGTGAGCAGTTCTTC
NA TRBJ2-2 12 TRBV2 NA CASRNGAGELFF TGTGCCAGCCGGAATGGAGCCGGGGAGCTGTTTTTT
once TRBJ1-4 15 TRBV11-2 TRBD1 CASSSQGAALEKLFF TGTGCCAGCAGCTCCCAGGGGGCAGCCCTTGAAAAACTGTTTTTT
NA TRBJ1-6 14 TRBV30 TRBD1 CAWSVHRGFSPLHF TGTGCCTGGAGTGTACACAGGGGTTTTTCACCCCTCCACTTT
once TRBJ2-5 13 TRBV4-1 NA CASSQANEETQYF TGCGCCAGCAGCCAAGCAAATGAAGAGACCCAGTACTTC
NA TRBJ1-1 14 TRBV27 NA CASSLRGLNTEAFF TGTGCCAGCAGCCTCCGAGGTTTGAACACTGAAGCTTTCTTT
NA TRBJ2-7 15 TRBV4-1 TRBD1 CASSQGQGSSYEQYF TGCGCCAGCAGCCAAGGACAGGGGAGCTCCTACGAGCAGTACTTC
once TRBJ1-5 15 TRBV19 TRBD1 CASRKQGAGNQPQHF TGTGCCAGTAGGAAACAGGGGGCCGGCAATCAGCCCCAGCATTTT